This entry lists 30 T cell receptor beta chains sequenced from one sample in a study of blood T cell repertoires in COVID-19. Using immunoSEQ multiplex PCR, the repertoire was profiled, and TCRdb retains in-frame clones only, with some absent. The profile shows fewer than 350,000 clones, approximately 90% of them singletons. The sample consisted of PBMCs or T cells enriched from blood (not recorded which). Receptor source: a man aged 40-49 years who had been exposed to COVID-19.

V and J are TRBV7-6 and TRBJ2-5; 13 bases map to TRBD2. CDR1 and CDR2 from the germline V gene are SGHVS and FNYEAQ. The CDR3 runs 16 residues. After removal of 6 bases from V and 2 bases from J, the junction contained 6 bases not matched to a gene. Here the CDR3 DNA reads TGTGCCAGCAGGTCAGGGACTAGCGGGATTCAAGAGACCCAGTACTTC. It encodes CASRSGTSGIQETQYF.

The chain is built from TRBV5-4 and TRBJ1-5, with D uncertain. CDR1 is SGHNT, CDR2 YYREEE, per germline (reference sequence). V shed 2 bases and J shed 6 bases, with 12 bases lying between them. This CDR3 is built from 14 residues. The CDR3 coding sequence is TGTGCCAGCAGCTTCGGCGGGGAAGCTCAGCCCCAGCATTTT. It translates to CASSFGGEAQPQHF.

The J gene is TRBJ2-2, the V gene TRBV28; D perhaps matches TRBD1 (6 bases). The CDR3 has 15 residues. CDR1 is MDHEN, CDR2 SYDVKM, per germline. The germline V and J ends were trimmed by 8 bases and 1 base, with 14 bases remaining between them. The CDR3 region is CASFSPGQNTGELFF. CDR3 sequence (DNA): TGTGCCAGCTTTTCACCGGGACAGAACACCGGGGAGCTGTTTTTT.

This clone was counted a single time. The rearrangement uses TRBV11-2 and TRBJ2-7, with 7 positions matching TRBD2. From germline, CDR1 is SGHAT and CDR2 FQNNGV. The CDR3 covers 14 residues. V shed 5 bases and J 6 bases; nucleotides not matched to a gene: 10. The CDR3 protein is CASSRTSSYSEQYF. As DNA, the CDR3 is TGTGCCAGCAGCAGGACTAGTAGCTACTCCGAGCAGTACTTC.

The rearrangement links TRBV10-3 to TRBJ2-1; a possible D gene is TRBD2 (6 bases). Trimming shortened V by 6 bases and J by 2 bases, and 14 bases separated the two germline ends. The germline CDR1 and CDR2 sequences are ENHRY and SYGVKD. This CDR3 contains 15 residues. The CDR3 sequence: CAISDLSGPYNEQFF. The CDR3 DNA reads TGTGCCATCAGCGACCTAAGCGGGCCCTACAATGAGCAGTTCTTC.

The chain is built from TRBV6-1 and TRBJ1-2; 11 nucleotides match TRBD1. CDR1 and CDR2 from the germline V gene are MNHNS and SASEGT. The CDR3 spans 15 residues. With V trimmed by 2 bases and J by 7 bases, 6 bases remained unmatched. The CDR3 region is CASSERTGGAGGYTF. Here the CDR3 DNA reads TGTGCCAGCAGTGAAAGGACAGGGGGCGCGGGTGGCTACACCTTC.

The gene calls are TRBV7-3 and TRBJ1-1; D remains unclear. CDR1 and CDR2 from the germline V gene are SGHTA and FQGTGA. The CDR3 runs 13 residues. V was trimmed by 2 bases and J by 0 bases, leaving 4 bases between them. CDR3 sequence (DNA): TGTGCCAGCAGCTTAGCGTTGAACACTGAAGCTTTCTTT. Translating it yields CASSLALNTEAFF.

The gene calls are TRBV4-2 and TRBJ2-7; the match to TRBD2 covers 7 bases. CDR3 length: 15 residues. Germline CDR1 LGHNA, CDR2 YNFKEQ. J was trimmed by 0 bases and V by 4 bases; bases with no gene match: 6. The chain's CDR3 is CASSPTSAHSYEQYF. CDR3 sequence (DNA): TGTGCCAGCAGCCCAACTAGCGCCCACTCCTACGAGCAGTACTTC.

The gene calls are TRBV11-2 and TRBJ2-1; D unresolved. Germline V lookup: CDR1 SGHAT, CDR2 FQNNGV. CDR3 size: 16 residues. Trimming pared 1 base from V and 4 bases from J, leaving 14 bases between. This chain's CDR3 is CASSLASVLVYNEQFF. The DNA for the CDR3 is TGTGCCAGCAGCTTAGCGTCGGTGTTGGTTTACAATGAGCAGTTCTTC. Full variable domain (rest looked up from reference TRBV11-2 and TRBJ2-1): EAGVAQSPRYKIIEKRQSVAFWCNPISGHATLYWYQQILGQGPKLLIQFQNNGVVDDSQLPKDRFSAERLKGVDSTLKIQPAKLEDSAVYLCASSLASVLVYNEQFFGPGTRLTVL.

V gene TRBV11-3 combines with J gene TRBJ2-1; 13 nucleotides agree with TRBD2. Germline V lookup: CDR1 SGHNT, CDR2 YENEEA. V lost 3 bases to trimming and J lost 8 bases; unmatched junction nucleotides: 13. The CDR3 runs 18 residues. Here the CDR3 reads CASSLGKSGLAGLDEQFF. The DNA of the CDR3 is TGTGCCAGCAGCTTGGGCAAATCGGGACTAGCGGGATTGGATGAGCAGTTCTTC.

The genes are TRBV10-3 and TRBJ1-1; 8 bases fit TRBD1. The CDR3 has 14 residues. Germline assignment: CDR1 ENHRY and CDR2 SYGVKD. The junction had 7 bases not matched to a gene; V was cut back by 6 bases and J by 4 bases. The CDR3 protein is CAIRTGDRSTEAFF. DNA of the CDR3: TGTGCCATCAGGACAGGGGACAGGAGCACTGAAGCTTTCTTT.

This rearrangement joins TRBV5-4 to TRBJ1-5, with 9 bases identical to TRBD1. V shed 0 bases, J shed 2 bases, and the junction held 3 bases outside the gene matches. Germline values: CDR1 SGHNT, CDR2 YYREEE (reference sequence). CDR3 length: 16 amino acids. The CDR3 region has the DNA TGTGCCAGCAGCTTGGGGACAGGGGCTGGCAATCAGCCCCAGCATTTT. This gives the protein CASSLGTGAGNQPQHF.

A remark on this clone: At one end the junction does not follow the germline gene, possibly because of a read error. In nucleotides, the CDR3 is TGTGCCAGCAGCTCAAACCCGGGACTAGCGGATACCCCGAGTCACTTC. Its translation is CASSSNPGLADTPSHF. The chain has TRBV7-8 and TRBJ2-4, with TRBD2 matching 11 bases. CDR3 length equals 16 residues. Germline-derived CDR1 and CDR2 are SGHVS and FQNEAQ.

J is TRBJ2-2 and V is TRBV6-1, with D uncertain. Germline CDR1 MNHNS, CDR2 SASEGT. This CDR3 has 16 residues. V lost 2 bases and J 6 bases, leaving 16 bases between the germline ends. CDR3 sequence reads: CASSEKRVGRSGELFF. CDR3 in DNA: TGTGCCAGCAGTGAAAAGCGAGTAGGAAGGTCCGGGGAGCTGTTTTTT.

The chain joins TRBV2 to TRBJ1-1; no definite D call. Germline loops: CDR1 SNHLY, CDR2 FYNNEI. There are 16 residues in the CDR3. The V gene lost 1 base and the J gene lost 0 bases, with 12 bases spanning the gap. The chain's CDR3 is CASSEGPGLMNTEAFF. The CDR3 DNA follows: TGTGCCAGCAGTGAAGGTCCTGGCCTTATGAACACTGAAGCTTTCTTT.

This clone was detected only a few times. The chain is built from TRBV5-5 and TRBJ2-1; D is undetermined. Looked up from germline, CDR1 is SGHKS and CDR2 is YYEKEE (reference sequence). The CDR3 has 14 residues. Trimming pared 4 bases from V and 6 bases from J, leaving 14 bases between. CDR3 nucleotides: TGTGCCAGCAGCCCCGAGTTCGGTTTCAATGAGCAGTTCTTC. Amino acids: CASSPEFGFNEQFF.

The rearrangement joins TRBV11-1 to TRBJ2-2, with TRBD2 matching 7 bases. Germline V lookup: CDR1 SGHAT, CDR2 FQDESV (reference sequence). CDR3 length equals 15 residues. The ends lost 5 bases at V and 1 base at J; junction bases unmatched: 4. The CDR3 DNA sequence: TGTGCCAGCAGCCGCCAGCGGGAGAACACCGGGGAGCTGTTTTTT. Amino acid sequence: CASSRQRENTGELFF.

This clone was observed a single time. The chain couples TRBV5-1 to TRBJ1-6; no firm D call. Per germline, CDR1 SGHRS and CDR2 YFSETQ. Trimming pared 4 bases from V and 8 bases from J, leaving 10 bases between. The CDR3 contains 13 residues. The CDR3 DNA reads as TGCGCCAGCAGCCTCGGTCGGGATTCACCCCTCCACTTT. Translated, it gives CASSLGRDSPLHF.

This clone was observed a single time. The genes are TRBV30 and TRBJ2-1; D might be TRBD1 (6 bases). Germline V gene data show CDR1 as GTSNPN and CDR2 as SVGIG (reference sequence). The CDR3 is made up of 14 amino acids. V lost 2 bases to trimming and J lost 0 bases, with 8 bases between them. The CDR3 sequence is CAWSIGGSYNEQFF. CDR3 DNA sequence: TGTGCCTGGAGTATAGGGGGCTCCTACAATGAGCAGTTCTTC.

The rearrangement uses TRBV15 and TRBJ2-3; 7 positions match TRBD2. Germline V gene data show CDR1 as LNHNV and CDR2 as YYDKDF (reference sequence). The CDR3 runs 15 residues. V was pared by 8 bases and J by 7 bases, with 15 bases of the junction left unmatched. The CDR3 loop reads CATHLGAGDTNTQYF. CDR3 nucleotide sequence: TGTGCCACCCACCTCGGTGCGGGAGATACGAATACGCAGTATTTT.

The chain employs TRBV4-1 and TRBJ1-3; D gene uncertain. The CDR3 runs to 16 residues. Trimming took 3 bases from V and 0 from J, leaving 12 bases between them. Per the germline V gene, CDR1 is MGHRA and CDR2 is YSYEKL. This chain's CDR3 is CASSQRPLGSGNTIYF. CDR3 nucleotide sequence: TGCGCCAGCAGCCAGAGGCCCTTGGGCTCTGGAAACACCATATATTTT.

This sequence joins TRBV4-2 and TRBJ2-2, with 8 bases aligning to TRBD1. The CDR3 runs 17 residues. After removal of 0 bases from V and 5 bases from J, the junction contained 8 bases not matched to a gene. Per the germline V gene, CDR1 is LGHNA and CDR2 is YNFKEQ. CDR3 residues: CASSQDTGGFRTGELFF. The CDR3 DNA sequence: TGTGCCAGCAGCCAAGATACAGGGGGTTTCAGGACCGGGGAGCTGTTTTTT.

The chain carries TRBV7-6 and TRBJ2-7, with D possibly TRBD1 on 6 matching bases. The CDR3 covers 13 residues. In germline, CDR1 is SGHVS, CDR2 FNYEAQ. Trimming stripped 5 bases from V and 3 bases from J, with 11 bases between. DNA for the CDR3: TGTGCCAGCAGCCCAACAGGGATCTACGAGCAGTACTTC. Protein sequence: CASSPTGIYEQYF.

J is TRBJ2-7 and V is TRBV11-1; possibly TRBD2 for D (5 bases). The CDR3 length is 15 residues. Trimming stripped 2 bases from V and 0 bases from J, with 11 bases between. Per germline, CDR1 SGHAT and CDR2 FQDESV (reference sequence). CDR3 sequence: CASSLLRVPSYEQYF. The CDR3 coding sequence is TGTGCCAGCAGCTTATTGAGGGTTCCCTCCTACGAGCAGTACTTC. The full variable domain, in which reference TRBV11-1 and TRBJ2-7 provide the parts outside the CDR3, is EAEVAQSPRYKITEKSQAVAFWCDPISGHATLYWYRQILGQGPELLVQFQDESVVDDSQLPKDRFSAERLKGVDSTLKIQPAELGDSAMYLCASSLLRVPSYEQYFGPGTRLTVT.

The chain combines TRBV5-1 with TRBJ2-7; no clear D. The CDR3 runs to 15 residues. The germline CDR1 and CDR2 sequences are SGHRS and YFSETQ. Between the trimmed V and J ends, which lost 0 bases and 0 bases, there was a span of 10 bases. This CDR3 is CASSLGGSFSYEQYF. The CDR3, as DNA: TGCGCCAGCAGCTTGGGAGGCAGTTTCTCCTACGAGCAGTACTTC.

The genes are TRBV2 and TRBJ1-5; possibly TRBD1 for D (6 bases). The CDR3 has 14 residues. V was pared by 6 bases and J by 2 bases, with 11 bases between. In germline, CDR1 is SNHLY, CDR2 FYNNEI. This CDR3 is CASSEDSGNQPQHF. The CDR3 bases are TGTGCCAGCAGCGAGGACAGCGGCAATCAGCCCCAGCATTTT.

The genes are TRBV5-1 and TRBJ2-1; D unresolved. The CDR3 extends over 16 amino acids. Trimming cost V 3 bases and J 0 bases, with 13 bases left between them. CDR1 SGHRS and CDR2 YFSETQ come from the germline V gene. DNA of the CDR3: TGCGCCAGCAGCTCCCTCGCGGATAGCTCCTACAATGAGCAGTTCTTC. Translation: CASSSLADSSYNEQFF.

This chain uses TRBV25-1 with TRBJ2-2, with a possible D match to TRBD1 (6 bases). Germline CDR1 and CDR2: MGHDK and SYGVNS. The CDR3 length is 14 residues. V lost 6 bases and J 5 bases, leaving 13 bases between the germline ends. As DNA, the CDR3 is TGTGCCAGCAGGGGACACCTAGAAACCGGGGAGCTGTTTTTT. It yields the protein CASRGHLETGELFF.

The chain uses TRBV6-5 and TRBJ1-2, with D possibly TRBD1 on 5 matching bases. Trimming removed 0 bases from V and 11 bases from J, with 10 bases in between. The CDR3 consists of 12 residues. The germline V gene encodes CDR1 MNHEY and CDR2 SVGAGI. CDR3 nucleotides: TGTGCCAGCAGTTACTCGGCAGGGAGGTACACCTTC. This sequence encodes CASSYSAGRYTF.

This sequence joins TRBV7-3 and TRBJ2-2, with D hard to call. The V and J ends lost 4 bases and 0 bases respectively, with 3 bases between them. Germline V gene sequence: CDR1 SGHTA, CDR2 FQGTGA. CDR3 size: 13 residues. This CDR3 is CASSSSNTGELFF. The CDR3 DNA follows: TGTGCCAGCAGCTCCTCGAACACCGGGGAGCTGTTTTTT.